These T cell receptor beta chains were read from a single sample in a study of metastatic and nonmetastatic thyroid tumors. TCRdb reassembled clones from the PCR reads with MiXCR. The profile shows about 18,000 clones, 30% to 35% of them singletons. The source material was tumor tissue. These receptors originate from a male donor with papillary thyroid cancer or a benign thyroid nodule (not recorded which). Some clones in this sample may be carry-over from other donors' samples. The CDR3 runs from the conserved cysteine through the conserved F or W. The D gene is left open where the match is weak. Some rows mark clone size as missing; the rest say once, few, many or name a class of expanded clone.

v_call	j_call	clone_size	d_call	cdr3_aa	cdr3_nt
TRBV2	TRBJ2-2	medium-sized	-	CASSTSNRNTGELFF	TGTGCCAGCAGTACGTCTAACAGGAACACCGGGGAGCTGTTTTTT
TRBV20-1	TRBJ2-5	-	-	CSATPLGPTQETQYF	TGCAGTGCCACTCCCCTTGGGCCCACCCAAGAGACCCAGTACTTC
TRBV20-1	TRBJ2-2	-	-	CSAHYGELFF	TGCAGTGCACACTACGGGGAGCTGTTTTTT
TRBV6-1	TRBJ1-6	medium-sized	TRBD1	CASSLQGATNSPLHF	TGTGCCAGCAGTTTACAGGGGGCCACCAATTCACCCCTCCACTTT
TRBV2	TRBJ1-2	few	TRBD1	CASSEQGAVYGYTF	TGTGCCAGCAGTGAACAGGGGGCTGTTTATGGCTACACCTTC
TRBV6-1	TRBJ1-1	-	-	CASTMDPLAEAFF	TGTGCCAGCACTATGGACCCACTTGCGGAAGCATTCTTT
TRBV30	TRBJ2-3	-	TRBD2	CAWGEGTSGSSADTQYF	TGTGCCTGGGGGGAGGGGACTAGCGGGAGTTCTGCAGATACGCAGTATTTT
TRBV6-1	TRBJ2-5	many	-	CASSDPTLEETQYF	TGTGCCAGCAGTGACCCAACCCTCGAGGAGACCCAGTACTTC
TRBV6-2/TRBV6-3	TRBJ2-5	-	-	CASGTIGSRETQYF	TGTGCCAGCGGGACAATCGGCAGTAGAGAGACCCAGTACTTC
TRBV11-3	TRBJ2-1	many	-	CASSLDGWEQFF	TGTGCCAGCAGCTTAGATGGGTGGGAGCAGTTCTTC
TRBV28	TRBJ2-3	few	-	CASRLIEADTRYF	TGTGCCAGCAGACTAATAGAGGCAGATACGCGGTATTTT
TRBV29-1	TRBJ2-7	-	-	CSAGQGPYEHYF	TGCAGCGCGGGACAAGGGCCGTACGAGCATTACTTC
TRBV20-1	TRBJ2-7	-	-	CSARDRDKGTIITYEQYF	TGCAGTGCTAGAGATCGAGATAAGGGGACCATAATAACCTACGAGCAGTACTTC
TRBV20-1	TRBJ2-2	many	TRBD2	CSASSGSDTGELFF	TGCAGTGCTAGTAGCGGGAGCGATACCGGGGAGCTGTTTTTT
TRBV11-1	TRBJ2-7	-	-	CASSSWYGRGSYEQYF	TGTGCCAGCAGCTCATGGTACGGTAGGGGAAGCTACGAGCAGTACTTC
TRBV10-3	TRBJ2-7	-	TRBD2	CAISEGTSGRVEQYF	TGTGCCATCAGTGAGGGGACTAGCGGGAGAGTCGAGCAGTACTTC
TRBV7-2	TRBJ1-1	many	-	CASSPTVVTEAFF	TGTGCCAGCAGCCCCACAGTTGTGACTGAAGCTTTCTTT
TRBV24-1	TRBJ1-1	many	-	CATSDRWGNTEAFF	TGTGCCACCAGTGACCGCTGGGGGAACACTGAAGCTTTCTTT
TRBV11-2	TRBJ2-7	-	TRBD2	CASSSSRTSGSRYEQYF	TGTGCCAGCAGCTCATCACGGACTAGCGGGAGTCGGTACGAGCAGTACTTC
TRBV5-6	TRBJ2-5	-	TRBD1	CASSKGTGQETQYF	TGTGCCAGCAGCAAAGGGACAGGGCAAGAGACCCAGTACTTC
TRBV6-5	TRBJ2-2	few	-	CASSYRTAIMCLTGELFF	TGTGCCAGCAGTTACCGGACAGCGATTATGTGCCTCACCGGGGAGCTGTTTTTT
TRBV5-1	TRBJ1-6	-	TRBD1	CASSPPARRGHSPLHF	TGCGCCAGCAGCCCACCCGCTCGCAGGGGGCATTCACCCCTCCACTTT
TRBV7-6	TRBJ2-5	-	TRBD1	CASSLEQGVTQYF	TGTGCCAGCAGCTTAGAACAGGGGGTGACCCAGTACTTC
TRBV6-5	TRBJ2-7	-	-	CASSYSKALEQYF	TGTGCCAGCAGTTACTCGAAGGCCCTCGAGCAGTACTTC
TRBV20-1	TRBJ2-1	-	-	CSAMPYPWGDEQFF	TGCAGTGCTATGCCGTACCCCTGGGGGGATGAGCAGTTCTTC
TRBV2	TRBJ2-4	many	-	CASSGDRAKNIQYF	TGTGCCAGCAGTGGGGACCGAGCCAAAAACATTCAGTACTTC
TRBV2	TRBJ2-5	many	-	CASSETVETQYF	TGTGCCAGCAGTGAAACTGTAGAGACCCAGTACTTC
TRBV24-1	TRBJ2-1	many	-	CATSNRTRGSSYNEQFF	TGTGCCACCAGTAACAGGACTAGGGGGAGCTCCTACAATGAGCAGTTCTTC
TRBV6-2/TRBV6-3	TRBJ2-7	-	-	CASSSPGRSHEQYF	TGTGCCAGCAGTTCTCCGGGCCGCAGTCACGAGCAGTACTTC
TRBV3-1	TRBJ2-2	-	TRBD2	CACSPRREGLAHTGELFF	TGTGCCTGCAGCCCCCGGCGGGAGGGCCTCGCGCACACCGGGGAGCTGTTTTTT
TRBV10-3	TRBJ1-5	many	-	CAIGAGLNSNQPQHF	TGTGCCATCGGCGCGGGGCTTAATAGCAATCAGCCCCAGCATTTT
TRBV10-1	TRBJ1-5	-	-	CASSDFLYGVGVGNQPQHF	TGCGCCAGCAGTGACTTCTTATACGGGGTTGGAGTCGGCAATCAGCCCCAGCATTTT
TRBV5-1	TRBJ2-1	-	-	CASSTQWACNEQFF	TGCGCCAGCAGCACGCAGTGGGCCTGTAATGAGCAGTTCTTC
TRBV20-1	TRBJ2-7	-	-	CSAGGRERSYEQYF	TGCAGTGCGGGGGGGCGGGAGCGGTCCTACGAGCAGTACTTC
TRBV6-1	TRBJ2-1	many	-	CASMTASSYNEQFF	TGTGCCAGCATGACAGCTAGCTCCTACAATGAGCAGTTCTTC
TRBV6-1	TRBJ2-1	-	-	CASIQGGVQFF	TGTGCCAGCATCCAAGGGGGGGTGCAGTTCTTC
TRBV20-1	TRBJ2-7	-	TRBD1	CSASPDRAEQYF	TGCAGTGCGTCGCCTGACAGGGCCGAGCAGTACTTC
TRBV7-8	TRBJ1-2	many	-	CASSLAANYGYTF	TGTGCCAGCAGCTTAGCGGCAAACTATGGCTACACCTTC
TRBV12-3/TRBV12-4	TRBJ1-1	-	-	CASSLGPNTEAFF	TGTGCCAGCAGTCTTGGACCAAACACTGAAGCTTTCTTT
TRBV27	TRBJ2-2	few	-	CAGSFWNQGSAGELFF	TGTGCCGGCAGTTTCTGGAACCAGGGTTCGGCCGGGGAGCTGTTTTTT
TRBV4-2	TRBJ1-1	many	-	CASSLGGAVLNTEAFF	TGTGCCAGCAGCCTTGGGGGGGCGGTTTTGAACACTGAAGCTTTCTTT
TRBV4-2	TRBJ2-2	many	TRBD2	CASSRNPGLAGDGTGELFF	TGTGCCAGCAGCCGGAATCCGGGACTAGCGGGAGATGGGACCGGGGAGCTGTTTTTT
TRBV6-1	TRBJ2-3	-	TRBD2	CASSGIAGGSTDTQYF	TGTGCCAGCAGTGGCATAGCGGGAGGCAGCACAGATACGCAGTATTTT
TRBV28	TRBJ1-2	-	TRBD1	CAISSTGGLIYGYTF	TGTGCCATCAGTTCGACAGGGGGCTTGATCTATGGCTACACCTTC
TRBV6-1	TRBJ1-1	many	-	CASRGWSGVTEAFF	TGTGCCAGCAGGGGTTGGTCTGGGGTCACTGAAGCTTTCTTT
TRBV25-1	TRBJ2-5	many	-	CASSEWVTGVEETQYF	TGTGCCAGCAGTGAATGGGTAACAGGTGTTGAGGAGACCCAGTACTTC
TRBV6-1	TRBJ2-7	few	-	CASSPSFGGLDEQYF	TGTGCCAGCAGTCCATCCTTCGGAGGTTTGGACGAGCAGTACTTC
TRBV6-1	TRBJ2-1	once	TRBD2	CASSRGTPGLATNEQFF	TGTGCCAGCAGCCGAGGTACACCGGGACTAGCGACCAATGAGCAGTTCTTC
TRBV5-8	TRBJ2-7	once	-	CASILDRYDQYF	TGTGCCAGCATCTTGGATCGTTACGACCAGTACTTC
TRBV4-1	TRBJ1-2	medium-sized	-	CASSRQGVNYGYTF	TGCGCCAGCAGCCGGCAGGGCGTAAACTATGGCTACACCTTC
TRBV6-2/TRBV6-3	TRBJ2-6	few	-	CASSLVTSGAKVLTF	TGTGCCAGCAGTCTAGTAACCTCTGGGGCCAAAGTCCTGACTTTC
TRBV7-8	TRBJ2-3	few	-	CAIKRKPSSDTQYF	TGTGCCATCAAACGGAAACCCTCGTCAGATACGCAGTATTTT
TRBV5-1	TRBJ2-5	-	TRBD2	CVSSFEGSGRSETQYF	TGCGTCAGCAGCTTCGAGGGTAGCGGGAGGTCGGAGACCCAGTACTTC